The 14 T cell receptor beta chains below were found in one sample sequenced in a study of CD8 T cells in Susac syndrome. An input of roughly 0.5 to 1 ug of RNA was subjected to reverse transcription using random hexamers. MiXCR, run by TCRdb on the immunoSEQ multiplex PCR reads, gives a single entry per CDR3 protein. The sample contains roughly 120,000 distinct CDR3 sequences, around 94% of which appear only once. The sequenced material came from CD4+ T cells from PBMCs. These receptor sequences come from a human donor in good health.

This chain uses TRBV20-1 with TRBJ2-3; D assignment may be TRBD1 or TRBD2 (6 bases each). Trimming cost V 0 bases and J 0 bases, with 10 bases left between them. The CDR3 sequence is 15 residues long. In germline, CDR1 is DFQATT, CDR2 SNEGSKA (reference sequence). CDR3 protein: CSARDQGTSTDTQYF. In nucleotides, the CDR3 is TGCAGTGCTAGAGACCAGGGGACTAGCACAGATACGCAGTATTTT.

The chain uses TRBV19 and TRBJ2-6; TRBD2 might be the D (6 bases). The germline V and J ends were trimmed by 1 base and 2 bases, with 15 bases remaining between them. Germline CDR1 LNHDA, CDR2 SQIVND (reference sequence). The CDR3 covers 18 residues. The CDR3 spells CASSIVGTAPPGANVLTF. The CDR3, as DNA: TGTGCCAGTAGTATAGTAGGGACTGCCCCGCCTGGGGCCAACGTCCTGACTTTC.

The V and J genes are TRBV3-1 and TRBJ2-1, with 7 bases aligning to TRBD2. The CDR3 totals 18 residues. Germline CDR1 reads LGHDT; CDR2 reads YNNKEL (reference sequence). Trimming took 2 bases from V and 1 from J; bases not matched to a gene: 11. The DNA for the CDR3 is TGTGCCAGCAGCCAAAACGCAGGTAGCGGGCGTTCCTACAATGAGCAGTTCTTC. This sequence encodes CASSQNAGSGRSYNEQFF.

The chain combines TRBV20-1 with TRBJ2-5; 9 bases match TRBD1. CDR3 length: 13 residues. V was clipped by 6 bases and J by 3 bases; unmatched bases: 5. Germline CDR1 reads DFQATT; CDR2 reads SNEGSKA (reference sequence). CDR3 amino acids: CSARQGGKETQYF. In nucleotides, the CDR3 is TGCAGTGCCAGACAGGGGGGAAAAGAGACCCAGTACTTC.

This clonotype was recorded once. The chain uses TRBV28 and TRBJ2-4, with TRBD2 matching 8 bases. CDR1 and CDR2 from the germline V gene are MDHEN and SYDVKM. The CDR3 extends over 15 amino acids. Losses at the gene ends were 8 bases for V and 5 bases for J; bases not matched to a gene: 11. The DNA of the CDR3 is TGTGCCAGCCTGGGGGCGGGAGCGGGAGAAAACATTCAGTACTTC. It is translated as CASLGAGAGENIQYF.

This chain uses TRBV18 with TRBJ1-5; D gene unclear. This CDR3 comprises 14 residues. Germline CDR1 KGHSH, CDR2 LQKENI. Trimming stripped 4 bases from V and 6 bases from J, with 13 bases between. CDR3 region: CASSLGGSSQPQHF. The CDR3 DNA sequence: TGTGCCAGCTCACTGGGAGGGTCCTCTCAGCCCCAGCATTTT. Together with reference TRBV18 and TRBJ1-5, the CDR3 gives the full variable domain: NAGVMQNPRHLVRRRGQEARLRCSPMKGHSHVYWYRQLPEEGLKFMVYLQKENIIDESGMPKERFSAEFPKEGPSILRIQQVVRGDSAAYFCASSLGGSSQPQHFGDGTRLSIL.

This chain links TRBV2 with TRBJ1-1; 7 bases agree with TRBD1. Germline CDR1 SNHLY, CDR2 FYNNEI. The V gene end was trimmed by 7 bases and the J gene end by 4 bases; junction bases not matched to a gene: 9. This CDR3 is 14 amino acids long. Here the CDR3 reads CASTGLSGGTEAFF. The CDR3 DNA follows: TGTGCCAGCACTGGACTGTCAGGGGGCACTGAAGCTTTCTTT.

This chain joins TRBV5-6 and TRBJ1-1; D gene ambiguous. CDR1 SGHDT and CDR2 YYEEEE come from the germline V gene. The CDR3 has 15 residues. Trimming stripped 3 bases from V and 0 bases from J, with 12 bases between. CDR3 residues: CASSWMPGVNTEAFF. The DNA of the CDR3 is TGTGCCAGCAGCTGGATGCCAGGAGTGAACACTGAAGCTTTCTTT.

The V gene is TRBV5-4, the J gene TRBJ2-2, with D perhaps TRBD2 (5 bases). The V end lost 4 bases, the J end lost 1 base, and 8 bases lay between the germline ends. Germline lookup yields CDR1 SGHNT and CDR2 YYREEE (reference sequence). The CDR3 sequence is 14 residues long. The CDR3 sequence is CASSPRENTGELFF. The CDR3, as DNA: TGTGCCAGCAGCCCGAGGGAGAACACCGGGGAGCTGTTTTTT. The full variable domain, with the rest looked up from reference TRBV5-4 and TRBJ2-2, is ETGVTQSPTHLIKTRGQQVTLRCSSQSGHNTVSWYQQALGQGPQFIFQYYREEENGRGNFPPRFSGLQFPNYSSELNVNALELDDSALYLCASSPRENTGELFFGEGSRLTVL.

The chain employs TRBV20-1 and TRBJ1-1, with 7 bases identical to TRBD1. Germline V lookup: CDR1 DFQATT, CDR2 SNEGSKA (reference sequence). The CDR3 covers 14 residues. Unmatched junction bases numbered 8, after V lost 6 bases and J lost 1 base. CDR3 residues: CSALTGVGNTEAFF. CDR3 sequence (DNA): TGCAGTGCACTTACAGGGGTGGGGAACACTGAAGCTTTCTTT.

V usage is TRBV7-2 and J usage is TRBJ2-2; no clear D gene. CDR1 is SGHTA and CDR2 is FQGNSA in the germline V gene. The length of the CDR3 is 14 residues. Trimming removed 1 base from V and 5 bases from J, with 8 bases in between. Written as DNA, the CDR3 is TGTGCCAGCAGCTTAGGGCTAGTGACCGGGGAGCTGTTTTTT. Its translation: CASSLGLVTGELFF.

CDR3 nucleotide sequence: TGCAGTGCTATATACAGGCGGGAGGTCTCCGGGGAGCTGTTTTTT. Translating it yields CSAIYRREVSGELFF. The rearrangement joins TRBV20-1 to TRBJ2-2; the match to TRBD2 covers 8 bases. CDR1 is DFQATT and CDR2 is SNEGSKA in the germline V gene (reference sequence). V was pared by 4 bases and J by 6 bases, with 10 bases of the junction left unmatched. The CDR3 is 15 amino acids.

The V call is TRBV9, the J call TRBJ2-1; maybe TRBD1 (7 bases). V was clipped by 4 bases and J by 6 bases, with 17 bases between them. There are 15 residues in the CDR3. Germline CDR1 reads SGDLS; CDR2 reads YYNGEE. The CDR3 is CASSRGGQDFNEQFF. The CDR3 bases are TGTGCCAGCAGCCGGGGAGGACAGGACTTCAATGAGCAGTTCTTC.

The CDR3 region has the DNA TGTGCCAGCAGCCCAAGGACAGGAAATCGTGACACCGGGGAGCTGTTTTTT. Its protein product is CASSPRTGNRDTGELFF. The V call is TRBV7-9, the J call TRBJ2-2; 7 bases fit TRBD1. Losses at the gene ends were 5 bases for V and 3 bases for J; bases not matched to a gene: 12. CDR1 is SEHNR, CDR2 FQNEAQ, per germline (reference sequence). The CDR3 is 17 residues long. The full variable domain, completed using reference TRBV7-9 and TRBJ2-2, is DTGVSQNPRHKITKRGQNVTFRCDPISEHNRLYWYRQTLGQGPEFLTYFQNEAQLEKSRLLSDRFSAERPKGSFSTLEIQRTEQGDSAMYLCASSPRTGNRDTGELFFGEGSRLTVL.